The clone carrying this T cell receptor (beta chain) was seen more than once but under ten times. Its antigen is not identified. MiXCR, applied by TCRdb to the 5' RACE reads, yields one record per CDR3 protein. The data show about 340,000 distinct CDR3 sequences, roughly 14% seen once. The data originate from a study of CD8 T cells in ankylosing spondylitis. Overall study findings and caveats: Certain motif variants had earlier appeared in reactive arthritis synovial fluid and blood.

Material: blood, either unsorted or a sorted T cell fraction (not recorded which). This receptor was identified in a male donor with ankylosing spondylitis or in good health (not recorded which).

The CDR3 sequence is CASALIGTYGYTF. In nucleotides, the CDR3 is TGTGCTAGTGCCCTCATAGGAACCTATGGCTACACCTTC. The chain couples TRBV12-5 to TRBJ1-2, with unresolved D. The V gene's germline CDR1 is LGHNT and CDR2 FRNRAP. CDR3 length: 13 amino acids. V was pared by 7 bases and J by 4 bases, with 13 bases between.